The 26 T cell receptor beta chains presented below share a single source sample, sequenced in a study of CD8 T cells in ankylosing spondylitis. From the 5' RACE reads, TCRdb called clonotypes with MiXCR, one entry per CDR3 protein. The table shows around 770,000 distinct CDR3 sequences, with under 20% occurring only once. Findings of the study overall: The study identified a TCR beta motif of eight highly homologous variants that appeared characteristic of ankylosing spondylitis blood.

Their recognized antigens are unknown. Sequencing was done on a sample of blood, either unsorted or a sorted T cell fraction (not recorded which). These receptors were collected from a male donor with ankylosing spondylitis.

In its sample, this clonotype was seen a few times. V and J are TRBV29-1 and TRBJ1-1; 7 bases are shared with TRBD1. The V and J ends lost 4 bases and 1 base, in that order; junction bases with no gene match: 6. The CDR3 is 14 residues long. Per the germline V gene, CDR1 is SQVTM and CDR2 is ANQGSEA. The CDR3 DNA reads as TGCAGCGTTGGGCAGGGGGGGTCGAACACTGAAGCTTTCTTT. Its translation: CSVGQGGSNTEAFF.

The chain joins TRBV14 to TRBJ2-1; D gene unclear. Trimming took off 4 bases at V and 0 bases at J, with 13 bases between the two ends. CDR3 length: 16 amino acids. CDR1 and CDR2 (germline): SGHDN, FVKESK. CDR3 DNA sequence: TGTGCCAGCAGCCCAGACATACCGAGCTCCTACAATGAGCAGTTCTTC. This sequence encodes CASSPDIPSSYNEQFF.

The table lists this clonotype with a few counts. V usage is TRBV11-1 and J usage is TRBJ2-3; the match to TRBD1 covers 7 bases. This CDR3 region has 18 residues. The junction had 17 bases not matched to a gene; V was cut back by 5 bases and J by 3 bases. Per the germline V gene, CDR1 is SGHAT and CDR2 is FQDESV (reference sequence). CDR3 in amino acids: CASSGYRGESSGTDTQYF. Here the CDR3 DNA reads TGTGCCAGCAGCGGGTACAGGGGTGAGTCCTCCGGGACAGATACGCAGTATTTT.

The gene calls are TRBV20-1 and TRBJ2-3, with D perhaps matching TRBD1 (5 bases). V lost 3 bases to trimming and J lost 4 bases, with 11 bases between them. This CDR3 has 13 residues. Germline V CDR1 and CDR2: DFQATT, SNEGSKA (reference sequence). The CDR3 loop reads CSARSGASDTQYF. The CDR3 DNA is TGCAGTGCTAGGAGTGGGGCGTCAGATACGCAGTATTTT.

The chain combines TRBV7-9 with TRBJ2-7; no reliable D call. This CDR3 has 17 amino acids. Germline lookup yields CDR1 SEHNR and CDR2 FQNEAQ (reference sequence). V lost 1 base to trimming and J lost 2 bases, with 18 bases between them. The CDR3 is CASSLGAVVCYPYEQYF. The CDR3 DNA follows: TGTGCCAGCAGCTTAGGGGCAGTTGTCTGTTACCCCTACGAGCAGTACTTC.

This clonotype was counted a few times. This chain links TRBV4-3 with TRBJ1-1; D gene unclear. Germline V gene lookup returns CDR1 LGHNA and CDR2 YSLEER. CDR3 length: 13 amino acids. Between the trimmed V and J ends, which lost 0 bases and 10 bases, there was a span of 12 bases. The CDR3 loop reads CASSQDRFGSAFF. The CDR3 DNA follows: TGCGCCAGCAGCCAAGACCGTTTCGGTTCAGCTTTCTTT.

Many counts were recorded for this clonotype. The rearrangement uses TRBV12-3 or TRBV12-4 and TRBJ2-7; 7 bases fit TRBD1. The V and J ends lost 6 bases and 3 bases, in that order; junction bases with no gene match: 2. This CDR3 has 12 residues. The CDR3 coding sequence is TGTGCCAGCAGAAGGGACAGCTACGAGCAGTACTTC. It is translated as CASRRDSYEQYF.

This clonotype was detected only a few times. The rearrangement links TRBV29-1 to TRBJ2-3; TRBD2 matches 10 bases. The CDR3 is 14 residues long. The ends lost 6 bases at V and 1 base at J; junction bases unmatched: 4. Germline CDR1 SQVTM, CDR2 ANQGSEA. CDR3 residues: CSVDTSGGTDTQYF. As DNA, the CDR3 is TGCAGCGTCGATACTAGCGGGGGCACAGATACGCAGTATTTT.

This chain uses TRBV28 with TRBJ2-2; no clear D gene. Trimming stripped 9 bases from V and 6 bases from J, with 5 bases between. This CDR3 region has 10 residues. Germline values: CDR1 MDHEN, CDR2 SYDVKM. CDR3 bases: TGTGCCAGTCAGGCCGGGGAGCTGTTTTTT. Protein: CASQAGELFF.

A few counts support this clonotype. This chain connects TRBV11-1 to TRBJ1-6; TRBD1 might be the D (6 bases). Trimming stripped 4 bases from V and 7 bases from J, with 14 bases between. Looked up from germline, CDR1 is SGHAT and CDR2 is FQDESV (reference sequence). The CDR3 is 15 amino acids. The CDR3 loop reads CASSSRQGSNSPLHF. The CDR3 DNA is TGTGCCAGCAGCTCACGCCAGGGGAGCAATTCACCCCTCCACTTT.

This clonotype was detected only a few times. The gene calls are TRBV12-3 or TRBV12-4 and TRBJ2-7; 8 positions match TRBD1. V lost 6 bases, J lost 6 bases, and 4 bases stayed unmatched. The CDR3 consists of 12 residues. CDR3 DNA: TGTGCCAGCAGAGGACAGGGAGCCGAGCAGTACTTC. Its translation is CASRGQGAEQYF.

This sequence joins TRBV28 and TRBJ2-7, with 7 bases aligning to TRBD1. The V and J ends lost 3 bases and 3 bases, in that order; junction bases with no gene match: 8. Germline V CDR1 and CDR2: MDHEN, SYDVKM. This CDR3 is built from 15 residues. The CDR3 nucleotides read TGTGCCAGCAGTTTGCCGGGACAGAGAGACTACGAGCAGTACTTC. Encoded protein: CASSLPGQRDYEQYF.

The sample holds many counts of this clonotype. This chain joins TRBV12-3 or TRBV12-4 and TRBJ2-2; TRBD1 agrees at 9 bases. CDR3 size: 15 residues. The junction had 5 bases not matched to a gene; V was cut back by 4 bases and J by 5 bases. The CDR3 region is CASSSGTGPTGELFF. The DNA of the CDR3 is TGTGCCAGCAGTTCTGGGACAGGGCCTACCGGGGAGCTGTTTTTT.

V usage is TRBV20-1 and J usage is TRBJ1-5, with TRBD1 matching 8 bases. After removal of 4 bases from V and 5 bases from J, the junction contained 4 bases not matched to a gene. This CDR3 contains 13 residues. The V gene's germline CDR1 is DFQATT and CDR2 SNEGSKA (reference sequence). The DNA for the CDR3 is TGCAGTGCTACAGGGGGCAGTCATCAGCCCCAGCATTTT. It codes for CSATGGSHQPQHF.

This clonotype was seen a few times. CDR3 sequence: CSARGTSASTDTQYF. CDR3 in DNA: TGCAGCGCCAGGGGGACTAGCGCTAGCACAGATACGCAGTATTTT. The rearrangement joins TRBV29-1 to TRBJ2-3, with TRBD2 matching over 10 bases. The length of the CDR3 is 15 residues. CDR1 and CDR2 from the germline V gene are SQVTM and ANQGSEA. J was trimmed by 0 bases and V by 7 bases; bases with no gene match: 7.

V usage is TRBV4-1 and J usage is TRBJ2-1; 9 bases fit TRBD2. After removal of 4 bases from V and 5 bases from J, the junction contained 9 bases not matched to a gene. Germline V gene data show CDR1 as MGHRA and CDR2 as YSYEKL. This CDR3 is 16 amino acids long. CDR3 DNA: TGCGCCAGCAGCCCCCGGAGGCCTAGCGGGGACAATGAGCAGTTCTTC. It codes for CASSPRRPSGDNEQFF.

V gene TRBV2 combines with J gene TRBJ2-4; weak D call: TRBD1 (7 bases). The CDR3 extends over 14 amino acids. Germline V gives CDR1 SNHLY, CDR2 FYNNEI. The V end lost 11 bases, the J end lost 6 bases, and 20 bases lay between the germline ends. The CDR3 sequence is CAGDDREVANIQYF. CDR3 DNA: TGTGCCGGAGACGACAGGGAGGTTGCAAACATTCAGTACTTC. The full variable domain, completed using reference TRBV2 and TRBJ2-4, is EPEVTQTPSHQVTQMGQEVILRCVPISNHLYFYWYRQILGQKVEFLVSFYNNEISEKSEIFDDQFSVERPDGSNFTLKIRSTKLEDSAMYFCAGDDREVANIQYFGAGTRLSVL.

This chain links TRBV29-1 with TRBJ2-2; 9 nucleotides agree with TRBD2. V lost 2 bases to trimming and J lost 7 bases; unmatched junction nucleotides: 11. The CDR3 extends over 16 amino acids. The germline V gene has CDR1 SQVTM and CDR2 ANQGSEA. The CDR3 DNA reads as TGCAGCGTTGAAAGTGTAGGGGCTAGCGGGAACGGGGAGCTGTTTTTT. It yields the protein CSVESVGASGNGELFF.

This clonotype was detected a few times. This chain uses TRBV5-6 with TRBJ2-2; no clear D gene. Germline CDR1 SGHDT, CDR2 YYEEEE. There are 16 residues in the CDR3. Trimming took 4 bases from V and 6 from J, leaving 19 bases between them. Here the CDR3 reads CASSPWLAQHAGELFF. The CDR3 DNA is TGTGCCAGCAGCCCTTGGTTGGCCCAACACGCCGGGGAGCTGTTTTTT.

Only a few counts were recorded for this clonotype. V is TRBV4-3 and J is TRBJ2-7; D unresolved. Germline V CDR1 and CDR2: LGHNA, YSLEER. The CDR3 length is 15 residues. With 0 bases removed from V and 4 bases from J, the gap between germline ends came to 13 bases. The CDR3 DNA follows: TGCGCCAGCAGCCAAGACGCCCAAGTCATTTACGAGCAGTACTTC. It codes for CASSQDAQVIYEQYF.

This chain connects TRBV12-3 or TRBV12-4 to TRBJ2-1, with D maybe TRBD2 (6 bases). There are 16 residues in the CDR3. V lost 3 bases and J lost 0, with 12 bases in between. This CDR3 reads CASSFDLAASYNEQFF. In nucleotides, the CDR3 is TGTGCCAGCAGTTTCGATTTAGCGGCCTCCTACAATGAGCAGTTCTTC.

The rearrangement uses TRBV15 and TRBJ2-3; perhaps TRBD2 as D (7 bases). Germline V gene data show CDR1 as LNHNV and CDR2 as YYDKDF (reference sequence). This CDR3 has 15 residues. The V end was cut by 0 bases, the J end by 5 bases, with 12 bases between. The CDR3 DNA is TGTGCCACCAGCAGAGATGGGGGGGCCGGAGATACGCAGTATTTT. Amino acid sequence: CATSRDGGAGDTQYF. The full variable domain, in which reference TRBV15 and TRBJ2-3 provide the parts outside the CDR3, is DAMVIQNPRYQVTQFGKPVTLSCSQTLNHNVMYWYQQKSSQAPKLLFHYYDKDFNNEADTPDNFQSRRPNTSFCFLDIRSPGLGDTAMYLCATSRDGGAGDTQYFGPGTRLTVL.

Only a few counts were recorded for this clonotype. V is TRBV5-1 and J is TRBJ1-6; no firm D call. Germline CDR1 is SGHRS and CDR2 is YFSETQ. V lost 4 bases, J lost 9 bases, and 14 bases lay in between. The CDR3 runs to 14 residues. DNA for the CDR3: TGCGCCAGCAGCCCGAAACCAGCCCCTTCACCCCTCCACTTT. Translating it yields CASSPKPAPSPLHF.

The chain has TRBV20-1 and TRBJ2-7; D is unresolved. Trimming pared 1 base from V and 2 bases from J, leaving 12 bases between. Germline CDR1 and CDR2: DFQATT and SNEGSKA (reference sequence). This CDR3 has 14 amino acids. CDR3 amino acids: CSARGDTRPYEQYF. The CDR3 nucleotides read TGCAGTGCTAGAGGCGACACTCGCCCCTACGAGCAGTACTTC.

CDR3 protein: CASSSGAASYEQYF. CDR3 in DNA: TGTGCCAGCAGCTCCGGGGCGGCCTCCTACGAGCAGTACTTC. The J gene is TRBJ2-7, the V gene TRBV5-5, with D perhaps TRBD1 or TRBD2 (5 bases each). Germline CDR1 reads SGHKS; CDR2 reads YYEKEE (reference sequence). With 3 bases removed from V and 0 bases from J, the gap between germline ends came to 10 bases. The CDR3 extends over 14 amino acids.

V usage is TRBV12-3 or TRBV12-4 and J usage is TRBJ1-2; D call uncertain. V was pared by 6 bases and J by 7 bases, with 15 bases between. The CDR3 is 13 residues long. The CDR3 reads CASSLTSTGGYTF. CDR3 coding DNA: TGTGCCAGCAGCCTTACCTCAACGGGTGGCTACACCTTC.